One and the same sample provided the 19 T cell receptor beta chains below, sequenced in a study of T cells expressing NK-cell markers. TCRdb re-called the 5' RACE reads and shows each CDR3 protein once, DNA omitted. This sample's table has about 430,000 distinct CDR3 sequences. Sequenced: blood T cells: a sorted CD56 or NKG2C T cell subset, CD4+ or CD8+ T cells, or bulk PBMC T cells (not recorded which). The receptors shown here come from a woman in her forties or fifties in good health.

The J gene is TRBJ2-5, the V gene TRBV20-1; without DNA, the TCRdb call of TRBD1 cannot be checked. CDR3 size: 15 residues. The germline gives CDR1 DFQATT, CDR2 SNEGSKA (reference sequence). CDR3 sequence: CSARAIKPPRETQYF.

The rearrangement links TRBV23-1 to TRBJ1-2; TCRdb's D call, TRBD1, is unchecked because there is no DNA. TRBV23-1 is treated as an ORF (open reading frame) with a function not yet certain. The CDR3 length is 14 residues. The CDR3: CASSPDSLPNGYTF.

V usage is TRBV29-1 and J usage is TRBJ2-3; the TCRdb D gene call, TRBD1, has no DNA to confirm it. The CDR3 loop spans 13 amino acids. Per the germline V gene, CDR1 is SQVTM and CDR2 is ANQGSEA. The CDR3 reads CSVRDRGLDTQYF.

The CDR3 sequence is CASTERAKLFF. The chain links TRBV2 to TRBJ1-4. The CDR3 totals 11 residues. The germline gives CDR1 SNHLY, CDR2 FYNNEI.

This CDR3 is CASSSVLEGGKLFF. The chain employs TRBV5-6 and TRBJ1-4; lacking DNA, the TRBD1 call made by TCRdb goes unchecked. Germline loops: CDR1 SGHDT, CDR2 YYEEEE. The CDR3 runs 14 residues.

The rearrangement links TRBV3-1 to TRBJ2-1. The CDR3 consists of 14 residues. CDR1 and CDR2 (germline): LGHDT, YNNKEL (reference sequence). CDR3 residues: CASSQAASRNEQFF.

The chain carries TRBV3-1 and TRBJ2-3; the D call of TRBD2 rests on TCRdb alone, since no DNA is present to check it. Germline values: CDR1 LGHDT, CDR2 YNNKEL (reference sequence). The CDR3 runs to 19 residues. CDR3 sequence reads: CASSQDRASGRASADTQYF.

This sequence joins TRBV5-1 and TRBJ2-1; the TCRdb call, TRBD2, lacks DNA for checking. The CDR3 length is 17 residues. CDR1 SGHRS and CDR2 YFSETQ come from the germline V gene. CDR3 protein: CASSQTLAGAAYNEQFF.

The chain combines TRBV2 with TRBJ2-5; lacking DNA, the TRBD2 call made by TCRdb goes unchecked. Germline CDR1 SNHLY, CDR2 FYNNEI. CDR3 size: 14 residues. The chain's CDR3 is CASGRTRGKETQYF.

The gene calls are TRBV6-1 and TRBJ2-1; TCRdb outputs TRBD2, but without DNA this stays unchecked. This CDR3 comprises 12 residues. Germline values: CDR1 MNHNS, CDR2 SASEGT. The CDR3 sequence: CASRGLANEQFF.

This rearrangement joins TRBV6-5 to TRBJ2-1. This CDR3 comprises 15 residues. The germline V gene has CDR1 MNHEY and CDR2 SVGAGI. The CDR3 here is CASGPAGSSYNEQFF.

This rearrangement joins TRBV29-1 to TRBJ2-1; TCRdb names TRBD2, which stays unverified in the absence of DNA. The CDR3 runs to 16 residues. Germline-derived CDR1 and CDR2 are SQVTM and ANQGSEA. CDR3 protein: CSGAFLLAGGYNEQFF.

The V and J genes are TRBV20-1 and TRBJ1-5; TCRdb calls TRBD1, which cannot be checked without DNA. The CDR3 covers 15 residues. Per the germline V gene, CDR1 is DFQATT and CDR2 is SNEGSKA (reference sequence). The chain's CDR3 is CSARDSRGGNQPQHF.

This rearrangement joins TRBV27 to TRBJ1-5; as DNA is missing, the TRBD1 call by TCRdb cannot be tested. Looked up from germline, CDR1 is MNHEY and CDR2 is SMNVEV (reference sequence). The CDR3 has 14 residues. The CDR3 protein is CASSLEASGQPQHF.

The CDR3 reads CAIQRRLAGGPDNEQFF. V and J are TRBV2 and TRBJ2-1; TCRdb selects TRBD2, and the lack of DNA leaves this call unchecked. Germline CDR1 SNHLY, CDR2 FYNNEI. This CDR3 region has 17 residues.

This chain connects TRBV4-2 to TRBJ2-1. Germline loops: CDR1 LGHNA, CDR2 YNFKEQ. This CDR3 has 16 residues. The CDR3 region is CASSQDLSSAHNEQFF.

The chain joins TRBV20-1 to TRBJ1-6; TCRdb returns TRBD1, unconfirmable since there is no DNA. CDR3 length: 15 residues. Germline CDR1 reads DFQATT; CDR2 reads SNEGSKA (reference sequence). CDR3 protein: CSARSPGQVNSPLHF.

The chain couples TRBV7-8 to TRBJ2-3. The CDR3 is 15 amino acids. Germline V gene sequence: CDR1 SGHVS, CDR2 FQNEAQ. Here the CDR3 reads CASSGSGSNTDTQYF.

This chain links TRBV20-1 with TRBJ1-1; lacking DNA, the TRBD1 call made by TCRdb goes unchecked. Germline values: CDR1 DFQATT, CDR2 SNEGSKA (reference sequence). This CDR3 has 14 residues. The CDR3 protein is CSAPPDRPNTEAFF.